Below are 31 T cell receptor beta chains sequenced from a single sample in a study of control samples from healthy donors and cancer patients. Profiled with immunoSEQ multiplex PCR; TCRdb holds only in-frame clones, not every one. The sample yields around 17,000 clones, about 88% seen once. The sample comprised PBMCs. The receptors were sampled from a man in his sixties with head and neck cancer.

This sequence joins TRBV18 and TRBJ2-1; D gene ambiguous. V was pared by 5 bases and J by 5 bases, with 16 bases between. Germline V gives CDR1 KGHSH, CDR2 LQKENI. This CDR3 comprises 15 residues. The CDR3 spells CASSSLGISDNEQFF. The CDR3 DNA reads as TGTGCCAGCTCATCTCTCGGTATCTCGGACAATGAGCAGTTCTTC.

This clone has just one count. The rearrangement links TRBV18 to TRBJ2-7, with 13 bases that match TRBD2. The CDR3 loop spans 14 amino acids. Trimming removed 3 bases from V and 4 bases from J; junction bases left unmatched: 0. CDR1 and CDR2 (germline): KGHSH, LQKENI. The CDR3 loop reads CASSPTSGGYEQYF. The CDR3 region has the DNA TGTGCCAGCTCACCGACTAGCGGGGGGTACGAGCAGTACTTC.

The V gene is TRBV7-2, the J gene TRBJ2-2, with D hard to call. The germline gives CDR1 SGHTA, CDR2 FQGNSA. The CDR3 extends over 14 amino acids. The germline V and J ends were trimmed by 3 bases and 0 bases, with 5 bases remaining between them. Here the CDR3 DNA reads TGTGCCAGCAGCTTCCGGACGAACACCGGGGAGCTGTTTTTT. Translated: CASSFRTNTGELFF.

The J gene is TRBJ1-6, the V gene TRBV3-1 (or the pseudogene TRBV3-2); D is possibly TRBD1 (5 bases). V was shortened by 4 bases and J by 10 bases, with 20 bases between the two germline ends. This CDR3 comprises 16 residues. CDR1 LGHDT and CDR2 YNNKEL come from the germline V gene (reference sequence). The CDR3 loop is CASSLRESGNRSPLHF. The CDR3 DNA is TGTGCCAGCAGCCTCAGAGAATCAGGGAACCGGTCACCCCTCCACTTT.

V and J are TRBV19 and TRBJ1-2; unclear D gene. The germline V gene encodes CDR1 LNHDA and CDR2 SQIVND (reference sequence). This CDR3 has 12 residues. The ends were cut back, 1 base at V and 8 bases at J, with 8 bases in the middle. CDR3 sequence (DNA): TGTGCCAGTAGTATAGTGGTCGGCGGCTACACCTTC. This codes for CASSIVVGGYTF.

This clone was recorded once. CDR3 DNA: TGTGCCAGCAGCTCCAGGTCTTGGAGTCCCTACGAGCAGTACTTC. The encoded protein is CASSSRSWSPYEQYF. The chain recombines TRBV3-1 (or the pseudogene TRBV3-2) with TRBJ2-7; D gene ambiguous. Germline CDR1 is LGHDT and CDR2 is YNNKEL (reference sequence). V was clipped by 5 bases and J by 2 bases, with 16 bases between them. The CDR3 loop spans 15 amino acids.

The J gene is TRBJ2-1, the V gene TRBV11-1; TRBD2 is a possible D gene (6 bases). Trimming shortened V by 1 base and J by 1 base, and 8 bases separated the two germline ends. Per the germline V gene, CDR1 is SGHAT and CDR2 is FQDESV (reference sequence). The CDR3 is 15 amino acids. The CDR3 region is CASSLVGGSYNEQFF. The CDR3 DNA reads TGTGCCAGCAGCTTAGTCGGGGGTTCCTACAATGAGCAGTTCTTC.

V is TRBV12-3 or TRBV12-4 and J is TRBJ1-2, with D maybe TRBD1 (5 bases). Trimming stripped 1 base from V and 7 bases from J, with 7 bases between. This CDR3 is built from 12 residues. The CDR3 nucleotides read TGTGCCAGCAGTTTAGTAGGGGTTGGCTACACCTTC. Translating it yields CASSLVGVGYTF.

Comment on this clone: One end of the junction does not line up with germline, which may come from a read error. The gene calls are TRBV7-7 and TRBJ2-5; weak D call: TRBD2 (7 bases). CDR3 length: 14 amino acids. The germline gives CDR1 SSHAT, CDR2 FNYEAQ (reference sequence). CDR3 loop: CASSLGGPKETQYF. The CDR3 coding sequence is TGTGCTAGCAGCCTCGGGGGGCCAAAAGAGACCCAGTACTTC.

This clone has only a few counts. The chain is built from TRBV12-5 and TRBJ1-1; 12 bases align to TRBD1. The trim removed 5 bases at V and 4 bases at J, leaving 5 bases unmatched. The germline V gene has CDR1 LGHNT and CDR2 FRNRAP. The CDR3 consists of 15 residues. In DNA, the CDR3 is TGTGCTAGTGGTAGGGGACAGGGGGCGGGCACTGAAGCTTTCTTT. It codes for CASGRGQGAGTEAFF.

The chain joins TRBV12-3 or TRBV12-4 to TRBJ1-2; tentative D call: TRBD1 (5 bases). CDR3 length: 13 amino acids. Between the trimmed V and J ends, which lost 5 bases and 1 base, there was a span of 8 bases. CDR3 sequence reads: CASSKTDNYGYTF. In DNA, the CDR3 is TGTGCCAGCAGTAAGACAGATAACTATGGCTACACCTTC.

This chain uses TRBV5-6 with TRBJ2-5, with a weak D call TRBD2 (5 bases). The ends were cut back, 4 bases at V and 2 bases at J, with 15 bases in the middle. The CDR3 loop spans 15 amino acids. Germline V gene lookup returns CDR1 SGHDT and CDR2 YYEEEE. For the CDR3, the DNA is TGTGCCAGCAGCGGGGTCCTTACGGGGCAAGAGACCCAGTACTTC. Protein product: CASSGVLTGQETQYF.

CDR3 residues: CSASRAGIQNYGYTF. DNA for the CDR3: TGCAGTGCTAGTCGGGCAGGGATTCAAAACTATGGCTACACCTTC. The chain links TRBV20-1 to TRBJ1-2; D perhaps matches TRBD1 (5 bases). Trimming pared 3 bases from V and 2 bases from J, leaving 16 bases between. CDR1 is DFQATT and CDR2 is SNEGSKA in the germline V gene (reference sequence). The CDR3 is 15 amino acids.

J is TRBJ2-4 and V is TRBV5-4; D uncertain. CDR3 size: 13 residues. Deletions cut 0 bases from V and 7 bases from J, with 8 bases between. Germline loops: CDR1 SGHNT, CDR2 YYREEE (reference sequence). This CDR3 reads CASSLGDGNIQYF. The CDR3 DNA reads as TGTGCCAGCAGCTTGGGGGATGGGAACATTCAGTACTTC.

The chain links TRBV5-1 to TRBJ2-7, with D possibly matching TRBD1 (7 bases). Trimming shortened V by 4 bases and J by 2 bases, and 22 bases separated the two germline ends. The CDR3 covers 17 residues. The germline CDR1 and CDR2 sequences are SGHRS and YFSETQ. CDR3 protein: CASSRNPLSGGTYEQYF. CDR3 DNA: TGCGCCAGCAGCCGAAACCCTCTATCAGGGGGGACCTACGAGCAGTACTTC.

As for this clone: The germline gene is not matched at one end of the junction; a read error may be the cause. This chain uses TRBV2 with TRBJ1-5, with D possibly matching TRBD1 (5 bases). CDR1 SNHLY and CDR2 FYNNEI come from the germline V gene. The CDR3 spans 13 residues. The CDR3 coding sequence is TGTGCCAGCAGTCAGGGTCCGCAATCAGCCCCAGCATTT. Protein product: CASSQGPQSAPAF. Using reference TRBV2 and TRBJ1-5 for the parts outside the CDR3, the full variable domain is EPEVTQTPSHQVTQMGQEVILRCVPISNHLYFYWYRQILGQKVEFLVSFYNNEISEKSEIFDDQFSVERPDGSNFTLKIRSTKLEDSAMYFCASSQGPQSAPAFGDGTRLSIL.

This clone was observed once. One end of the junction is discordant with germline, which a read error may explain. The genes are TRBV4-1 and TRBJ1-1; no reliable D call. Germline CDR1 is MGHRA and CDR2 is YSYEKL. The CDR3 is 12 residues long. As DNA, the CDR3 is TGCGCCAGCAGGCAAGGGAACACTGAAGCTTTCTTT. Its protein product is CASRQGNTEAFF.

The J gene is TRBJ2-3, the V gene TRBV5-5; a weak D match, TRBD1 (5 bases). V shed 5 bases and J shed 6 bases, with 16 bases lying between them. The CDR3 covers 14 residues. Looked up from germline, CDR1 is SGHKS and CDR2 is YYEKEE (reference sequence). The CDR3 loop reads CASRQGWLRDTQYF. As DNA, the CDR3 is TGTGCCAGCAGGCAGGGATGGCTGCGGGATACGCAGTATTTT. The full variable domain, rest sourced from reference TRBV5-5 and TRBJ2-3, is DAGVTQSPTHLIKTRGQQVTLRCSPISGHKSVSWYQQVLGQGPQFIFQYYEKEERGRGNFPDRFSARQFPNYSSELNVNALLLGDSALYLCASRQGWLRDTQYFGPGTRLTVL.

V and J are TRBV19 and TRBJ1-6; TRBD1 matches at 8 bases. V lost 8 bases to trimming and J lost 9 bases; unmatched junction nucleotides: 6. Germline CDR1 LNHDA, CDR2 SQIVND (reference sequence). This CDR3 comprises 13 residues. CDR3 in amino acids: CASSLTGGSPLHF. For the CDR3, the DNA is TGTGCCAGTTCTCTTACAGGGGGTTCACCCCTCCACTTT.

The chain is built from TRBV29-1 and TRBJ1-5; D call uncertain. V was pared by 4 bases and J by 0 bases, with 7 bases between. The CDR3 totals 13 residues. Germline V gives CDR1 SQVTM, CDR2 ANQGSEA. The CDR3 DNA sequence: TGCAGCGTTGTAGAAAATAGCAATCAGCCCCAGCATTTT. This translates into CSVVENSNQPQHF.

The chain is built from TRBV7-8 and TRBJ1-1, with no clear D. The CDR3 has 14 residues. Germline V gives CDR1 SGHVS, CDR2 FQNEAQ. The V end was cut by 1 base, the J end by 0 bases, with 6 bases between. The CDR3 bases are TGTGCCAGCAGCTTAGGCACGGTGAACACTGAAGCTTTCTTT. Protein sequence: CASSLGTVNTEAFF.

V usage is TRBV3-1 (or the pseudogene TRBV3-2) and J usage is TRBJ1-2, with D perhaps matching TRBD1 (6 bases). Germline V gives CDR1 LGHDT, CDR2 YNNKEL (reference sequence). CDR3 length: 15 amino acids. Trimming took 4 bases from V and 8 from J, leaving 20 bases between them. CDR3 residues: CASSLRIDRGGGYTF. The DNA for the CDR3 is TGTGCCAGCAGCCTCCGAATAGACAGAGGGGGGGGCTACACCTTC.

The chain uses TRBV2 and TRBJ1-1; 7 bases are a match to TRBD1. V trimming: 6 bases; J trimming: 3 bases; junction bases outside the gene matches: 10. There are 15 residues in the CDR3. Germline V lookup: CDR1 SNHLY, CDR2 FYNNEI. CDR3 protein: CASSRAQGTDTEAFF. The CDR3 nucleotides are TGTGCCAGCAGCCGGGCACAGGGGACTGACACTGAAGCTTTCTTT.

The chain has TRBV11-3 and TRBJ2-1, with D tentatively TRBD1 (6 bases). CDR1 is SGHNT, CDR2 YENEEA, per germline. The CDR3 covers 15 residues. Trimming pared 5 bases from V and 0 bases from J, leaving 11 bases between. The CDR3 sequence: CASSRTGLSYNEQFF. The CDR3 DNA follows: TGTGCCAGCAGCCGTACAGGGCTCTCCTACAATGAGCAGTTCTTC.

The chain uses TRBV15 and TRBJ2-5, with D hard to call. The V end was cut by 5 bases, the J end by 2 bases, with 15 bases between. Germline V gene data show CDR1 as LNHNV and CDR2 as YYDKDF (reference sequence). The CDR3 totals 15 residues. CDR3 nucleotide sequence: TGTGCCACCAGCCCGCCGGTTGGGCAGCAAGAGACCCAGTACTTC. The encoded protein is CATSPPVGQQETQYF.

The chain employs TRBV11-3 and TRBJ2-3; 7 positions agree with TRBD1. Germline trimming cut 5 bases from V and 5 bases from J; bases unmatched to any gene: 4. There are 13 residues in the CDR3. Germline CDR1 and CDR2: SGHNT and YENEEA. Here the CDR3 reads CASSGTVGDTQYF. The CDR3 DNA reads TGTGCCAGCAGCGGGACAGTTGGAGATACGCAGTATTTT.

The J gene is TRBJ1-1, the V gene TRBV7-9; maybe TRBD1 (5 bases). The germline CDR1 and CDR2 sequences are SEHNR and FQNEAQ (reference sequence). This CDR3 has 12 residues. Trimming took off 5 bases at V and 6 bases at J, with 10 bases between the two ends. The CDR3 sequence is CASSPGRSEAFF. As DNA, the CDR3 is TGTGCCAGCAGCCCGGGACGGTCTGAAGCTTTCTTT.

This clone was observed a single time. This CDR3 is CASSPLAGDSGTGELFF. DNA for the CDR3: TGTGCCAGCAGCCCTCTAGCGGGGGACTCGGGGACCGGGGAGCTGTTTTTT. V usage is TRBV7-9 and J usage is TRBJ2-2; 10 nucleotides match TRBD2. V lost 5 bases and J lost 5; bases outside the gene matches: 11. CDR1 is SEHNR and CDR2 is FQNEAQ in the germline V gene (reference sequence). The CDR3 has 17 residues.

The J gene is TRBJ1-2, the V gene TRBV19; D is possibly TRBD1 (5 bases). Looked up from germline, CDR1 is LNHDA and CDR2 is SQIVND (reference sequence). The V end was cut by 4 bases, the J end by 4 bases, with 13 bases between. The CDR3 totals 14 residues. CDR3: CASSTGPGSYGYTF. Here the CDR3 DNA reads TGTGCCAGTAGTACCGGACCAGGGAGCTATGGCTACACCTTC.

The chain carries TRBV12-5 and TRBJ1-5, with D perhaps TRBD1 (6 bases). CDR1 LGHNT and CDR2 FRNRAP come from the germline V gene. The CDR3 has 15 residues. The V end was cut by 1 base, the J end by 5 bases, with 12 bases between. As DNA, the CDR3 is TGTGCTAGTGGTTTGGAGGGGGGGAACTATCAGCCCCAGCATTTT. Its translation is CASGLEGGNYQPQHF.

The gene calls are TRBV18 and TRBJ2-3; D is undetermined. This CDR3 spans 14 amino acids. Germline assignment: CDR1 KGHSH and CDR2 LQKENI. V was clipped by 4 bases and J by 2 bases, with 10 bases between them. CDR3 amino acids: CASSLGTLTDTQYF. The CDR3 region has the DNA TGTGCCAGCTCACTGGGAACACTCACAGATACGCAGTATTTT.